One and the same sample provided the 9 T cell receptor beta chains below, sequenced in a study of human T cells and chemical hapten exposure. MiXCR was run by TCRdb on the RACE reads, yielding one entry per CDR3 protein. In the table there are tens of thousands of distinct CDR3 sequences, roughly 13% of which are singletons. The sample's time point: patch test 3, about 24 weeks after DPC sensitization. Specified treatment: therapeutic diphenylcyclopropenone sensitization with weekly scalp DPC. The input for sequencing was whole blood, taken in connection with sensitization to the hapten diphenylcyclopropenone (DPC). The receptor source for this set is a woman aged 45-59 years with alopecia areata. Some clones in this sample may be carry-over from other donors' samples.

This clonotype was found many times. The chain has TRBV29-1 and TRBJ2-7; 9 bases map to TRBD1. In germline, CDR1 is SQVTM, CDR2 ANQGSEA. This CDR3 contains 13 residues. J was trimmed by 2 bases and V by 6 bases; bases with no gene match: 5. CDR3 coding DNA: TGCAGCGTCGGACAGGGGCCCGCCTACGAGCAGTACTTC. Amino acids: CSVGQGPAYEQYF.

The J gene is TRBJ2-7, the V gene TRBV3-1; 10 positions agree with TRBD2. Germline values: CDR1 LGHDT, CDR2 YNNKEL (reference sequence). J lost 2 bases, V lost 6 bases, and 4 bases had no gene match. The CDR3 loop spans 14 amino acids. CDR3 sequence reads: CASSPLAGPYEQYF. CDR3 DNA sequence: TGTGCCAGCAGTCCACTAGCGGGACCCTACGAGCAGTACTTC.

This clonotype has ten or more counts. The V call is TRBV12-3 or TRBV12-4, the J call TRBJ2-1, with 8 nucleotides matching TRBD2. The CDR3 loop spans 19 amino acids. The V gene end was trimmed by 6 bases and the J gene end by 4 bases; junction bases not matched to a gene: 20. CDR3 sequence reads: CASSPRPGLGTLPYNEQFF. Here the CDR3 DNA reads TGTGCCAGCAGCCCACGCCCGGGACTAGGAACCCTGCCGTACAATGAGCAGTTCTTC.

This clonotype was recorded many times. This chain uses TRBV20-1 with TRBJ1-5, with 7 positions matching TRBD1. This CDR3 comprises 15 residues. V was clipped by 5 bases and J by 2 bases; unmatched bases: 9. The germline V gene has CDR1 DFQATT and CDR2 SNEGSKA (reference sequence). CDR3 nucleotides: TGCAGTGCTGGTACAGGGGTCCGGGGCAATCAGCCCCAGCATTTT. Translated, it gives CSAGTGVRGNQPQHF.

The CDR3: CASSDSGRAEQFF. CDR3 coding DNA: TGTGCCAGTAGTGATAGCGGGAGGGCCGAGCAGTTCTTC. The chain employs TRBV19 and TRBJ2-1; 11 bases match TRBD2. The CDR3 extends over 13 amino acids. V lost 5 bases and J lost 10; bases outside the gene matches: 4. Germline CDR1 and CDR2: LNHDA and SQIVND (reference sequence). Full variable domain (outside the CDR3, taken from reference TRBV19 and TRBJ2-1): DGGITQSPKYLFRKEGQNVTLSCEQNLNHDAMYWYRQDPGQGLRLIYYSQIVNDFQKGDIAEGYSVSREKKESFPLTVTSAQKNPTAFYLCASSDSGRAEQFFGPGTRLTVL.

With respect to this clonotype: A much larger clone is a single base away; this may be a read error. This CDR3 fails to terminate in the conserved phenylalanine or tryptophan, so it likely reflects a read error. The V and J genes are TRBV29-1 and TRBJ2-1; weak D call: TRBD2 (5 bases). The CDR3 loop spans 12 amino acids. Trimming stripped 7 bases from V and 7 bases from J, with 14 bases between. The germline gives CDR1 SQVTM, CDR2 ANQGSEA. The CDR3 region has the DNA TGCAGCGCTGGACTCAATGAGAATGAGCAGTTCTCC. Protein sequence: CSAGLNENEQFS.

At least ten counts were recorded for this clonotype. At one boundary the junction diverges from the germline segment, which might be a read error. The chain uses TRBV7-2 and TRBJ2-2; D gene unclear. CDR1 is SGHTA, CDR2 FQGNSA, per germline. CDR3 length equals 15 residues. CDR3 region: CASTLSAPNTGELFF. CDR3 coding DNA: TGTGCCAGCACCTTAAGCGCCCCGAACACCGGGGAGCTGTTTTTT.

The rearrangement links TRBV20-1 to TRBJ1-4; D remains unclear. Germline V gene data show CDR1 as DFQATT and CDR2 as SNEGSKA (reference sequence). Deletions cut 3 bases from V and 0 bases from J, with 5 bases between. The CDR3 is 13 amino acids. CDR3: CSASSPTNEKLFF. The CDR3 DNA is TGCAGTGCTAGCTCCCCAACTAATGAAAAACTGTTTTTT.

The chain joins TRBV20-1 to TRBJ2-7, with 7 bases matching TRBD2. CDR1 is DFQATT, CDR2 SNEGSKA, per germline (reference sequence). This CDR3 contains 13 residues. The J segment lost 2 bases and the V segment lost 5 bases, leaving 6 bases of the junction unmatched. The CDR3 nucleotides read TGCAGTGCTGGTAGCGGGTCCGCCTACGAGCAGTACTTC. This gives the protein CSAGSGSAYEQYF.